The entry that follows covers one T cell receptor beta chain sequence. The CDR3 is made up of 15 amino acids. Germline CDR1 reads KGHSH; CDR2 reads LQKENI. The V gene lost 6 bases and the J gene lost 0 bases, with 11 bases spanning the gap. TCRdb recomputed calls from the RT-PCR reads with MiXCR, one row per CDR3 protein. The table includes around 700,000 distinct CDR3 sequences, 14% detected once. The receptor comes from a female donor in good health, serving as a healthy control. Source material: memory CD4+ T cells from blood. This chain uses TRBV18 with TRBJ2-2, with D hard to call. The CDR3 sequence is CASSTPTANTGELFF. CDR3 bases: TGTGCCAGCTCGACGCCCACGGCGAACACCGGGGAGCTGTTTTTT.